This TCR beta chain is drawn from a study of T cell repertoires in cytomegalovirus infection. At the level of the study: In public TCR beta signatures, there were indications of both CMV infection and matching HLA type.

TCRdb re-called the reads through MiXCR, storing one row per CDR3 protein. Here the sample spans some 77,000 distinct CDR3 sequences, more than 3% being singletons. This clonotype was seen many times. Its cognate antigen is unknown. The CDR3 has 17 residues. Trimming at V came to 6 bases and at J to 1 base, leaving 14 bases not matched to a gene. Findings and limits, study-wide: There were carriers of CMV plus the relevant HLA, and cumulative public TCR beta family frequency identified them. Within the response measured ex vivo, HLA-C-restricted CMV-specific TCR beta clonotypes were dominant.

The source of this sequence is a human donor in good health (CMV status not recorded). Some clones in this sample may be carry-over from other donors' samples. The V and J genes are TRBV12-3 or TRBV12-4 and TRBJ2-7; 8 nucleotides agree with TRBD2. Specimen: PBMCs. CDR3 nucleotides: TGTGCCAGCAGCCTCCGGGGGGGGGCCGATGCATCCTACGAGCAGTACTTC. Encoded protein: CASSLRGGADASYEQYF.